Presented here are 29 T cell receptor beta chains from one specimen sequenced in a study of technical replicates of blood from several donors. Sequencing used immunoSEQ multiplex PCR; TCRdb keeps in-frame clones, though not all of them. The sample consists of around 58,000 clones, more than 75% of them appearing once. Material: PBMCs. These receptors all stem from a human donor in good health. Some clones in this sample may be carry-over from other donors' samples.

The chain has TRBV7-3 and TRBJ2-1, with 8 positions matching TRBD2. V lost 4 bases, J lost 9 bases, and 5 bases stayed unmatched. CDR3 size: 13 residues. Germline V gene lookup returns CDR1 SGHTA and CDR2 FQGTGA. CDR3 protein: CASSWTSRTEQFF. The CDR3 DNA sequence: TGTGCCAGCAGCTGGACTAGCAGGACTGAGCAGTTCTTC.

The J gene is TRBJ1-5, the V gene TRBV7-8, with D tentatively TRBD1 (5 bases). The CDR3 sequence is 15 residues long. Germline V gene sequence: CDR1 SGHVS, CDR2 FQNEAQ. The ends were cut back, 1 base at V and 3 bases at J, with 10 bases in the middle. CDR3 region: CASSLEGFFNQPQHF. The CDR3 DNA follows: TGTGCCAGCAGCTTAGAGGGGTTTTTCAATCAGCCCCAGCATTTT.

The CDR3 coding sequence is TGTGCCAGCAGGAGGGACAGTGAGAACACTGAAGCTTTCTTT. Amino acid sequence: CASRRDSENTEAFF. The chain employs TRBV6-6 and TRBJ1-1; 7 bases align to TRBD1. The CDR3 has 14 residues. Germline lookup yields CDR1 MNHNY and CDR2 SVGAGI (reference sequence). Trimming took 6 bases from V and 1 from J; bases not matched to a gene: 5.

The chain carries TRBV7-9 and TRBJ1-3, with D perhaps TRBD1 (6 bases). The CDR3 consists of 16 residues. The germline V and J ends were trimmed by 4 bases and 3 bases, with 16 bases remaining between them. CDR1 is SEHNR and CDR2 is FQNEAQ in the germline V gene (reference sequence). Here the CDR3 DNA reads TGTGCCAGCAGCTCACATCCAACAGGGAGTGGAAACACCATATATTTT. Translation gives CASSSHPTGSGNTIYF.

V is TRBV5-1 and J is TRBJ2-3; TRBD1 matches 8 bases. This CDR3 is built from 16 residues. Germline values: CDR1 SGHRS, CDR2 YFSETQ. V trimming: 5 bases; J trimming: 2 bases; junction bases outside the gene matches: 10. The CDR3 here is CASRELGQGPTDTQYF. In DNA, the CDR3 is TGCGCCAGCAGAGAACTCGGACAGGGACCCACAGATACGCAGTATTTT.

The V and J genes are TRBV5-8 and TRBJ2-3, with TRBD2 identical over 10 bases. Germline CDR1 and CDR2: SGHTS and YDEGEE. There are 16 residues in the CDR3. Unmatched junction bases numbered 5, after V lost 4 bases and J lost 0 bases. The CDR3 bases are TGTGCCAGCAGCCAAAGCGGGAGGGCCAGCACAGATACGCAGTATTTT. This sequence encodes CASSQSGRASTDTQYF.

The CDR3 nucleotides read TGTGCCATCAGTGCGGGACTAGCGGGAGAAGGGCAAGAGACCCAGTACTTC. This gives the protein CAISAGLAGEGQETQYF. The gene calls are TRBV10-3 and TRBJ2-5; 14 bases line up with TRBD2. Per germline, CDR1 ENHRY and CDR2 SYGVKD. The CDR3 consists of 17 residues. Unmatched junction bases numbered 6, after V lost 4 bases and J lost 2 bases.

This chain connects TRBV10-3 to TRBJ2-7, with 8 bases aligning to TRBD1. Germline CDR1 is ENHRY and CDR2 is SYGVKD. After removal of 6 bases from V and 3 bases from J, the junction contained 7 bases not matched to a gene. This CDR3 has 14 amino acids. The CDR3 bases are TGTGCCATCAGAGACACAGGGGGAAACTACGAGCAGTACTTC. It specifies CAIRDTGGNYEQYF.

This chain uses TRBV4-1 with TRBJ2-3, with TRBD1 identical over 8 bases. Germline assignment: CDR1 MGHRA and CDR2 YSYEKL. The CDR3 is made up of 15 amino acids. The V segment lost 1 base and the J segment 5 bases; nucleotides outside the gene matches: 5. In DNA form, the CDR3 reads TGCGCCAGCAGCCAAGGGCGGACAGGGCAAGATACGCAGTATTTT. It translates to CASSQGRTGQDTQYF.

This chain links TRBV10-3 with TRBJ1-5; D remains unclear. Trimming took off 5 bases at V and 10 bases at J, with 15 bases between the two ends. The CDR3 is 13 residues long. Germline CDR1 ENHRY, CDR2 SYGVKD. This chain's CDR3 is CAISLRSRGPQHF. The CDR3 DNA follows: TGTGCCATCAGTCTGCGGTCCCGGGGACCCCAGCATTTT.

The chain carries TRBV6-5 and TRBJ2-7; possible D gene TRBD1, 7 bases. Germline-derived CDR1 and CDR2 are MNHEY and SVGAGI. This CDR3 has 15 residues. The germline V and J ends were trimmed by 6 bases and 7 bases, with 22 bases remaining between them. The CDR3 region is CASRPHPEGAGEQYF. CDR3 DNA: TGTGCCAGCAGGCCCCATCCAGAGGGGGCGGGAGAGCAGTACTTC.

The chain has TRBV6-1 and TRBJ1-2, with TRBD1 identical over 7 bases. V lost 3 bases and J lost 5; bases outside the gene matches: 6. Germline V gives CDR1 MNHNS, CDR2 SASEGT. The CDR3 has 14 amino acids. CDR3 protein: CASSDQQGIYGYTF. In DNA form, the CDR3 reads TGTGCCAGCAGTGACCAACAGGGGATATATGGCTACACCTTC.

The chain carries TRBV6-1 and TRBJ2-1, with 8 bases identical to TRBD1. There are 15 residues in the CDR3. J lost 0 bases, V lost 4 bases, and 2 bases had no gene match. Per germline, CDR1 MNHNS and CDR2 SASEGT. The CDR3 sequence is CASSAQGDSYNEQFF. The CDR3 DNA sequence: TGTGCCAGCAGTGCACAGGGGGACTCCTACAATGAGCAGTTCTTC.

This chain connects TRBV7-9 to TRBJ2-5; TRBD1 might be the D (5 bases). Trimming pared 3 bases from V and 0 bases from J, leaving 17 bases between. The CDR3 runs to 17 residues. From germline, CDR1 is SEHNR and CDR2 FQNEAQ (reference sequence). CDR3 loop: CASSLSRVVVDQETQYF. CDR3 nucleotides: TGTGCCAGCAGCTTGTCCAGGGTGGTTGTGGACCAAGAGACCCAGTACTTC.

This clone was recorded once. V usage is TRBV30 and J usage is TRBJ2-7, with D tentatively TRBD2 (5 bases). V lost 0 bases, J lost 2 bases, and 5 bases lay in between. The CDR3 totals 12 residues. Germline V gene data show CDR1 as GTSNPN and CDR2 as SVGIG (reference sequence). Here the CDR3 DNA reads TGTGCCTGGAGTGTAGCGGCCTACGAGCAGTACTTC. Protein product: CAWSVAAYEQYF.

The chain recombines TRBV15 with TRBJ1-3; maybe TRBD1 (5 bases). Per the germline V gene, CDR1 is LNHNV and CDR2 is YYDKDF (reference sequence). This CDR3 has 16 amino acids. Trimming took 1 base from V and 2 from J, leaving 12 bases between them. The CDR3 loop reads CATSRARGSAGNTIYF. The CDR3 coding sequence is TGTGCCACCAGCAGAGCCCGGGGGTCGGCTGGAAACACCATATATTTT.

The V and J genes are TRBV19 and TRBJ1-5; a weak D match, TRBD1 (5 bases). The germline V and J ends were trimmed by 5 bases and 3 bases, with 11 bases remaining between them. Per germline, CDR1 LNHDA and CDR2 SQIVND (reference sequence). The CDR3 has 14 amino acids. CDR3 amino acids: CASSEAGNNQPQHF. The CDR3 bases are TGTGCCAGTAGTGAAGCAGGGAACAATCAGCCCCAGCATTTT.

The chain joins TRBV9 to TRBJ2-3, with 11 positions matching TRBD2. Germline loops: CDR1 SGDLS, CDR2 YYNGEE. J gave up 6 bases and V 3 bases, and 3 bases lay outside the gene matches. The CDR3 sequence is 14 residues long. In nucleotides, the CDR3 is TGTGCCAGCAGCGCGACTAGCGGGGACGATACGCAGTATTTT. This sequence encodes CASSATSGDDTQYF.

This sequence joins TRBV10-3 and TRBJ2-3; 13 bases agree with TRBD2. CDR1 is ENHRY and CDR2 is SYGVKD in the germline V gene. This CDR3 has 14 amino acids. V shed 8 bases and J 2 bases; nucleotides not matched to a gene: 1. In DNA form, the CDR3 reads TGTGCCATCGGACTAGCGGGAGTCACAGATACGCAGTATTTT. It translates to CAIGLAGVTDTQYF.

CDR3 DNA: TGTGCCAGCAGCCAAGGAGCTAGCGGGGGCACAGATACGCAGTATTTT. Translating gives CASSQGASGGTDTQYF. This chain joins TRBV4-2 and TRBJ2-3; the match to TRBD2 covers 9 bases. The germline V gene has CDR1 LGHNA and CDR2 YNFKEQ. The CDR3 totals 16 residues. With V trimmed by 1 base and J by 1 base, 3 bases remained unmatched.

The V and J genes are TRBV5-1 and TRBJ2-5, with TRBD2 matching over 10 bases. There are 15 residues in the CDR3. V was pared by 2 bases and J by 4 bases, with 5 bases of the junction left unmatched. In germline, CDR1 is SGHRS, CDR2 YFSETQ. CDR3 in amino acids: CASSFLAGGAETQYF. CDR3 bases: TGCGCCAGCAGCTTCTTAGCGGGGGGAGCAGAGACCCAGTACTTC.

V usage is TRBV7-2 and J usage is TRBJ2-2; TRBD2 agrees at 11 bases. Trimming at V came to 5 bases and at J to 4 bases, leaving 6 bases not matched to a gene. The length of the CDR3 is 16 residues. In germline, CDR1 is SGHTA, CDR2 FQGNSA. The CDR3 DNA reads TGTGCCAGCAGCGCATCTAGCGGGGGGATCACCGGGGAGCTGTTTTTT. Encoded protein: CASSASSGGITGELFF.

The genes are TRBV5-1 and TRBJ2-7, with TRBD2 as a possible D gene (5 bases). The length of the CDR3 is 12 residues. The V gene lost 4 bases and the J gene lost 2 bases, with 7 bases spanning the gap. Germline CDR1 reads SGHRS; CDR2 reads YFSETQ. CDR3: CASSRGTYEQYF. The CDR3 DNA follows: TGCGCCAGCAGCCGGGGTACCTACGAGCAGTACTTC.

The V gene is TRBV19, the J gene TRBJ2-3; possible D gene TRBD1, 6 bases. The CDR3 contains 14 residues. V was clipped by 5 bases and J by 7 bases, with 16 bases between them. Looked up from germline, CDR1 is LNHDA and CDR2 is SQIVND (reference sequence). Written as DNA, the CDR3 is TGTGCCAGTAGTTCCACAGGGTTTGGGTATACGCAGTATTTT. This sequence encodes CASSSTGFGYTQYF.

The CDR3 here is CASSHREGYTEAFF. DNA for the CDR3: TGTGCCAGCAGCCACAGAGAGGGCTACACTGAAGCTTTCTTT. This rearrangement joins TRBV7-9 to TRBJ1-1, with D hard to call. The germline V gene has CDR1 SEHNR and CDR2 FQNEAQ (reference sequence). V was pared by 5 bases and J by 3 bases, with 13 bases between. This CDR3 has 14 residues.

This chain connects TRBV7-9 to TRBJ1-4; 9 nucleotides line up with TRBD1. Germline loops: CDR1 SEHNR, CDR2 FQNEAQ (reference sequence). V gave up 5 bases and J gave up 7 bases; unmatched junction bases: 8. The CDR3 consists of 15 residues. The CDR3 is CASSPTGTGPEKLFF. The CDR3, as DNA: TGTGCCAGCAGCCCGACCGGGACAGGGCCTGAAAAACTGTTTTTT.

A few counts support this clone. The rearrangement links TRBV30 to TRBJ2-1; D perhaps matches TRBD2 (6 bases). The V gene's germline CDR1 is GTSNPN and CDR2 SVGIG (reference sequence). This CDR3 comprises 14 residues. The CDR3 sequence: CAIDTSYSYNEQFF. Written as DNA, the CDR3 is TGTGCTATAGATACTAGCTACTCCTACAATGAGCAGTTCTTC.

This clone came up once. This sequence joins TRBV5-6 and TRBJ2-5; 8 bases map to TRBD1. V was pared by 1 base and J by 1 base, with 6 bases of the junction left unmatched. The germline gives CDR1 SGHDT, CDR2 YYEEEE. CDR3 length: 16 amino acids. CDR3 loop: CASSLWTGNRQETQYF. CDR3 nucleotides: TGTGCCAGCAGCTTGTGGACAGGGAATCGCCAAGAGACCCAGTACTTC. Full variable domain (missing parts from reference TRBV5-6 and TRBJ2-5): DAGVTQSPTHLIKTRGQQVTLRCSPKSGHDTVSWYQQALGQGPQFIFQYYEEEERQRGNFPDRFSGHQFPNYSSELNVNALLLGDSALYLCASSLWTGNRQETQYFGPGTRLLVL.

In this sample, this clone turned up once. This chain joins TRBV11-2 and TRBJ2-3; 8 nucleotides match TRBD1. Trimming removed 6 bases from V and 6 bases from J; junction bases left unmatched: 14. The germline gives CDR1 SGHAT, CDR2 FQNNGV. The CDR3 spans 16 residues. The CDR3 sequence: CASRRLAGGVTDTQYF. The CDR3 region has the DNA TGTGCCAGCAGGAGGCTAGCAGGGGGCGTAACCGATACGCAGTATTTT.